This is a list of T cell receptor beta chains from one sample in a study of T cells expressing NK-cell markers. Each CDR3 protein gets one entry in TCRdb, which reprocessed the 5' RACE reads and gives no DNA. The repertoire table contains about 260,000 distinct CDR3 sequences. The sequencing sample was made of blood T cells: a sorted CD56 or NKG2C T cell subset, CD4+ or CD8+ T cells, or bulk PBMC T cells (not recorded which). All receptors come from a woman aged 18-70 years in good health. The CDR3 runs from the conserved cysteine through the conserved F or W.

TRBV20-1	TRBJ2-5	CSASRTSQETQYF
TRBV6-5	TRBJ2-6	CASSSGISGANVLTF
TRBV20-1	TRBJ2-7	CSARGDRSLEQYF
TRBV4-3	TRBJ2-1	CASSQERRGWREQFF
TRBV6-5	TRBJ2-5	CASSYRASGRKETQYF
TRBV5-1	TRBJ2-7	CASSLYTEQWEQYF
TRBV5-1	TRBJ1-2	CASSSSTGVNYGYTF
TRBV5-6	TRBJ2-7	CASSPLGLAAPYEQYF
TRBV6-2/TRBV6-3	TRBJ2-7	CASTSSGRQQYF
TRBV5-1	TRBJ2-1	CASSLIPGDRTNNEQFF
TRBV20-1	TRBJ1-5	CSARDMRGSNQPQHF
TRBV27	TRBJ1-2	CASSPRTLAYGYTF
TRBV5-1	TRBJ1-5	CASSLDGNNLPQHF
TRBV18	TRBJ2-3	CASSPPLPTDTQYF
TRBV6-2/TRBV6-3	TRBJ2-2	CASTQGPGELFF
TRBV20-1	TRBJ2-3	CSALGERVGVTDTQYF
TRBV6-1	TRBJ2-7	CASSENPSGIYEQYF
TRBV2	TRBJ1-1	CASDFREGGNTEAFF
TRBV5-1	TRBJ2-2	CASSFTADTGELFF
TRBV11-2	TRBJ2-1	CASSLVLAGDEQFF
TRBV6-5	TRBJ2-3	CASNPPDTQYF
TRBV11-2	TRBJ2-3	CASSLGVAGSGTQYF
TRBV5-1	TRBJ2-1	CASSPPTGDNEQFF
TRBV4-2	TRBJ2-2	CASSQDRGSTGELFF
TRBV7-2	TRBJ2-3	CASSSYRGQGDTQYF
TRBV7-2	TRBJ1-1	CASSLNRVLAFF
TRBV4-2	TRBJ2-5	CASSQPGTGEETQYF
TRBV7-3	TRBJ2-5	CASSVLGGETQYF
TRBV4-2	TRBJ2-1	CASSQEGGSANEQFF
TRBV30	TRBJ2-1	CAWSGWDSSYNEQFF
TRBV29-1	TRBJ2-3	CSIMGGPTQYF
TRBV7-3	TRBJ2-5	CASSLTWAVQETQYF
TRBV29-1	TRBJ2-3	CSANRRADTQYF
TRBV29-1	TRBJ2-5	CSLEQGAGETQYF
TRBV2	TRBJ2-1	CASVLSPRLGRGRGPYNEQFF
TRBV7-2	TRBJ2-5	CASSSYGLAGIETQYF
TRBV6-5	TRBJ1-1	CASSYPLGPNTEAFF
TRBV12-3/TRBV12-4	TRBJ1-1	CASSSHRQNTEAFF
TRBV27	TRBJ1-2	CASATTRGPYGYTF
TRBV20-1	TRBJ1-5	CSKTGGNQPQHF
TRBV20-1	TRBJ1-4	CSARTGDEKLFF
TRBV7-9	TRBJ2-4	CASSRRDSPAKNIQYF
TRBV20-1	TRBJ1-4	CSARGLGGGEKLFF